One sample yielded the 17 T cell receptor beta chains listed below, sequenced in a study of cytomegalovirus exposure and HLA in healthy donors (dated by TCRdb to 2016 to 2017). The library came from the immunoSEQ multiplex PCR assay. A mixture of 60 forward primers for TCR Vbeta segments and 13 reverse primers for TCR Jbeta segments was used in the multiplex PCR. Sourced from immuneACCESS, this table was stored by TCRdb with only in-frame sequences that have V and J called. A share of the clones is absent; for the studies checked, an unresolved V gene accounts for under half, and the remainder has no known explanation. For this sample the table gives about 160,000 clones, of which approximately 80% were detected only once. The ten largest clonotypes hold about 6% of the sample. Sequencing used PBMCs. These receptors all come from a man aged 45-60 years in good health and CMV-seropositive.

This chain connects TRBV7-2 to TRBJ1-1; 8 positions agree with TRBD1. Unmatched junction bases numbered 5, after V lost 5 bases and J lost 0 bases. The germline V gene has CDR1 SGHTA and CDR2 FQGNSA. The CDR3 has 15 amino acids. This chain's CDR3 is CASSHWTGMNTEAFF. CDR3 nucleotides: TGTGCCAGCAGCCATTGGACAGGGATGAACACTGAAGCTTTCTTT.

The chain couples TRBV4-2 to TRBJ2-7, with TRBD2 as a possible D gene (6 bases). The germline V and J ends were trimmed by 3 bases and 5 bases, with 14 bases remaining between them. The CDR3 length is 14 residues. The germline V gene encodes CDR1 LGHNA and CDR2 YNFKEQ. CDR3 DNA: TGTGCCAGCAGCCAGGCCGGAGGGGACCACGAGCAGTACTTC. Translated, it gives CASSQAGGDHEQYF.

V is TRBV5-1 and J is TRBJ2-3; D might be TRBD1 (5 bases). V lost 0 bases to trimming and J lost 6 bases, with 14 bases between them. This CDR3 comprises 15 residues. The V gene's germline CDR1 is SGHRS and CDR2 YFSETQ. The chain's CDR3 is CASSLVKGKEDTQYF. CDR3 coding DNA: TGCGCCAGCAGCTTGGTAAAGGGGAAGGAGGATACGCAGTATTTT.

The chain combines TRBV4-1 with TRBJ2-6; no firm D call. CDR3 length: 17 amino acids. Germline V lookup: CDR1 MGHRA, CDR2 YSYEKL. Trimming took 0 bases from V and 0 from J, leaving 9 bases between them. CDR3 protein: CASSQETPASGANVLTF. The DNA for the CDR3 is TGCGCCAGCAGCCAAGAGACACCAGCCTCTGGGGCCAACGTCCTGACTTTC.

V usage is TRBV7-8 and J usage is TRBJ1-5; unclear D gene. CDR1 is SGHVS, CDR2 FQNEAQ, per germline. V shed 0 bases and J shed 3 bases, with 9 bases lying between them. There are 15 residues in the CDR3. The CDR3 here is CASSLARADNQPQHF. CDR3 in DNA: TGTGCCAGCAGCTTAGCGAGGGCAGACAATCAGCCCCAGCATTTT.

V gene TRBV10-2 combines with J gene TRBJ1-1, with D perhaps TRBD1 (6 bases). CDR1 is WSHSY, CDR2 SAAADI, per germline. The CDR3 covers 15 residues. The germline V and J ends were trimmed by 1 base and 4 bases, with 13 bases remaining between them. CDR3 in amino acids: CASSEYRVGATEAFF. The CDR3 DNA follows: TGCGCCAGCAGTGAGTACAGGGTGGGGGCCACTGAAGCTTTCTTT.

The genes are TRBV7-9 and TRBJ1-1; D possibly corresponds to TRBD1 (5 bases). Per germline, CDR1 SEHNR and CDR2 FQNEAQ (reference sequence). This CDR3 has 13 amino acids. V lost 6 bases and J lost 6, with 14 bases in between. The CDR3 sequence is CASSQKAGAEAFF. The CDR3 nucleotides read TGTGCCAGCAGTCAAAAGGCGGGGGCTGAAGCTTTCTTT.

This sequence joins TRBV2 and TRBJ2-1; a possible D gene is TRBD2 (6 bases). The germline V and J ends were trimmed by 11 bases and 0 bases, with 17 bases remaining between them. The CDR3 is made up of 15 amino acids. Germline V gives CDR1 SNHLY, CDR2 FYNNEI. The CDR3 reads CAGTPTLFSYNEQFF. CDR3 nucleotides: TGTGCCGGGACTCCAACCCTTTTCTCCTACAATGAGCAGTTCTTC.

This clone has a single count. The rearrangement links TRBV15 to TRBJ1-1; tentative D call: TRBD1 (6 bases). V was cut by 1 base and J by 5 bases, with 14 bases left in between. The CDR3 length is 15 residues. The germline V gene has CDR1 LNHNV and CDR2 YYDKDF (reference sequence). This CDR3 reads CATSRGDTSRTEAFF. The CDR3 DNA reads TGTGCCACCAGCAGAGGGGACACGAGTAGGACTGAAGCTTTCTTT.

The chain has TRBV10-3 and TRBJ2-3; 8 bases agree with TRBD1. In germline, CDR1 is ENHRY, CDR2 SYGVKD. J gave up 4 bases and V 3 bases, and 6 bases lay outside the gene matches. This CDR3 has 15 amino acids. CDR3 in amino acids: CAISDLGQGADTQYF. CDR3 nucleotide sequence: TGTGCCATCAGTGACCTCGGACAGGGCGCAGATACGCAGTATTTT.

The CDR3 DNA is TGTGCCAGCAGCCCGCGGACAGCCTGGGACTATGGCTACACCTTC. It codes for CASSPRTAWDYGYTF. The rearrangement links TRBV5-4 to TRBJ1-2, with a weak D call TRBD1 (6 bases). V dropped 4 bases and J dropped 3 bases, with 16 bases sitting between them. In germline, CDR1 is SGHNT, CDR2 YYREEE (reference sequence). CDR3 size: 15 residues.

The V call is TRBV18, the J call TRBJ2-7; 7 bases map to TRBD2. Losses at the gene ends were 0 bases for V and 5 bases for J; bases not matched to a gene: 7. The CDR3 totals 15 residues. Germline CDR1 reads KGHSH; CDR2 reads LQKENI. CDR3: CASSPPAGPKDEQYF. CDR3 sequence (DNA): TGTGCCAGCTCACCACCAGCGGGACCCAAAGACGAGCAGTACTTC.

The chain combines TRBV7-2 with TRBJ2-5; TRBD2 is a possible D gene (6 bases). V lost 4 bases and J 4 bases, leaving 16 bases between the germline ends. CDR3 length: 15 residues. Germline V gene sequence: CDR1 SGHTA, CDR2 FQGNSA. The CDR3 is CASSWGVIRGETQYF. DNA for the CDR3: TGTGCCAGCAGCTGGGGGGTTATTCGAGGAGAGACCCAGTACTTC.

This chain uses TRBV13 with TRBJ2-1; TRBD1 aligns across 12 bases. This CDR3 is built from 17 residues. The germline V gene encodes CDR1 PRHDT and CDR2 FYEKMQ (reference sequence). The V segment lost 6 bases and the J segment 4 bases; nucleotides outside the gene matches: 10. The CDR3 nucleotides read TGTGCCAGCAGAGCAACCGGGACAGGGGGCCTGTACAATGAGCAGTTCTTC. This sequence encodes CASRATGTGGLYNEQFF.

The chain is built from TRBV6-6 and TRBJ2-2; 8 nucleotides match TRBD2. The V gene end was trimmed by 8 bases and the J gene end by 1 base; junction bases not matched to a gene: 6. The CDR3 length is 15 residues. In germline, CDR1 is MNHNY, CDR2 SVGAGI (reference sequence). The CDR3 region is CASGPLAGNTGELFF. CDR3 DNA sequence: TGTGCCAGCGGACCTCTAGCGGGGAACACCGGGGAGCTGTTTTTT.

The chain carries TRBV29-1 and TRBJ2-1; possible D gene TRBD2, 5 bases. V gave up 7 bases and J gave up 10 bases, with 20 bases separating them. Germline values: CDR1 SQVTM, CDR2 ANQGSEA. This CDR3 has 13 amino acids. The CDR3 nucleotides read TGCAGCGGCGTCCCGGGGATCCATCGCGAGCAGTTCTTC. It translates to CSGVPGIHREQFF.

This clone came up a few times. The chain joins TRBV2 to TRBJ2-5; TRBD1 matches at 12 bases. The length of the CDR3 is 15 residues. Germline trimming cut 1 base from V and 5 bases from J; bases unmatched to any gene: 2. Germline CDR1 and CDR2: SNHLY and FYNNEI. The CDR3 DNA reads TGTGCCAGCAGTGAAGGCGGGACAGGGGGCGAGACCCAGTACTTC. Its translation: CASSEGGTGGETQYF.